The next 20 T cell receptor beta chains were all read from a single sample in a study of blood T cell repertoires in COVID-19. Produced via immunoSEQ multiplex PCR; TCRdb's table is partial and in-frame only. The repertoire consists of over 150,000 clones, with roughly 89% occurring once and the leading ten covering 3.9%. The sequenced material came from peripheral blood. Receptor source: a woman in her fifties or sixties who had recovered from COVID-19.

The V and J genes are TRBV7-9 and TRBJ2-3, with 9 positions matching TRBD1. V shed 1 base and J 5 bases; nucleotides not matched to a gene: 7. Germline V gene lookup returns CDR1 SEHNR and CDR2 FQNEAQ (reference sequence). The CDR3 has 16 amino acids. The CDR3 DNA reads TGTGCCAGCAGCTTAGGTGCGGGACAGGGAATAGATACGCAGTATTTT. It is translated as CASSLGAGQGIDTQYF.

CDR3: CASRMTLGEQYF. The CDR3 nucleotides read TGCGCCAGCAGAATGACTCTCGGCGAGCAGTACTTC. The rearrangement links TRBV5-1 to TRBJ2-7; no clear D gene. V shed 5 bases and J shed 6 bases, with 12 bases lying between them. The germline gives CDR1 SGHRS, CDR2 YFSETQ. The CDR3 covers 12 residues.

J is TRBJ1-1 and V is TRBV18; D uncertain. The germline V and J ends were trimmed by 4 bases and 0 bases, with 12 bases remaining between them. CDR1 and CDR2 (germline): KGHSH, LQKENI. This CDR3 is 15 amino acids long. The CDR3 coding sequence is TGTGCCAGCTCACAAAGACAAGTCATGAACACTGAAGCTTTCTTT. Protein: CASSQRQVMNTEAFF.

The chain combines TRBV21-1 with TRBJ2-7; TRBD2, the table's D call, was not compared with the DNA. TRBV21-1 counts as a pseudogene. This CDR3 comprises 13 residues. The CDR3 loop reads CASSKRRCYEQYF. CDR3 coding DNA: TGTGCCAGCAGCAAAAGGCGGTGCTACGAGCAGTACTTC.

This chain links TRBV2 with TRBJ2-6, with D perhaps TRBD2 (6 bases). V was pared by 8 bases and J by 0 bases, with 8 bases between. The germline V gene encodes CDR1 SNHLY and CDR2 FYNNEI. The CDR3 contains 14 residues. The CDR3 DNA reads TGTGCCAGCCGGAGGGACTCTGGGGCCAACGTCCTGACTTTC. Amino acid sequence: CASRRDSGANVLTF.

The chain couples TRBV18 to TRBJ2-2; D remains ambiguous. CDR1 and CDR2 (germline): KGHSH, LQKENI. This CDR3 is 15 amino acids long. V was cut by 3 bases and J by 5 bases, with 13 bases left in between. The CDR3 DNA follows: TGTGCCAGCTCACCGGGCCAGGTTGGGACCGGGGAGCTGTTTTTT. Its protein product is CASSPGQVGTGELFF.

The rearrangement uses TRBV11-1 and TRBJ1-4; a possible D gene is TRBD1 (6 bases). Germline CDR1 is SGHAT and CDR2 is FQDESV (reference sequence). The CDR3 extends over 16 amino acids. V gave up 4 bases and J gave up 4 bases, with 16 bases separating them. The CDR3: CASSSRKTGRNEKLFF. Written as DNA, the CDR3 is TGTGCCAGCAGCTCACGAAAGACAGGCCGTAATGAAAAACTGTTTTTT.

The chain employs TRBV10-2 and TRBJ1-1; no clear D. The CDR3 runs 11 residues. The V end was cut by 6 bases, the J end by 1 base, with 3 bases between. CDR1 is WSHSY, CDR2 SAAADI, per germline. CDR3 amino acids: CASSGNTEAFF. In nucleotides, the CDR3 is TGCGCCAGCAGCGGGAACACTGAAGCTTTCTTT.

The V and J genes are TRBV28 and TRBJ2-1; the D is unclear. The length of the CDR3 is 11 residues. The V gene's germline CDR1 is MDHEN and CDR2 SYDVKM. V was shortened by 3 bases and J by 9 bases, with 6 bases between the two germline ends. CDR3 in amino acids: CASSFFGEQFF. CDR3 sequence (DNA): TGTGCCAGCAGTTTCTTCGGTGAGCAGTTCTTC.

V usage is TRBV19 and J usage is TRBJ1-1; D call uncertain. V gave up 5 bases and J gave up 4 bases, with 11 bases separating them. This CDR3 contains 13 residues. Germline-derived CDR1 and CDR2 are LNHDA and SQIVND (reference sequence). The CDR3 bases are TGTGCCAGTAGTGCAGGACTGGGCACTGAAGCTTTCTTT. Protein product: CASSAGLGTEAFF.

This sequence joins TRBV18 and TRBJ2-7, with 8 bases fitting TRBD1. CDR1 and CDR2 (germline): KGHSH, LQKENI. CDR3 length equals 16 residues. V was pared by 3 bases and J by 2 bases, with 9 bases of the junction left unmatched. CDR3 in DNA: TGTGCCAGCTCACCCTCGGTGGGGACAGGAGCCTACGAGCAGTACTTC. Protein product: CASSPSVGTGAYEQYF.

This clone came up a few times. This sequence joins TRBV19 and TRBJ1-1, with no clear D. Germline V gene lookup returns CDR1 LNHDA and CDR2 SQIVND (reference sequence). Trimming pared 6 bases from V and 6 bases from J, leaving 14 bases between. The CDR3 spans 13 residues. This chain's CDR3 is CASRNSEWAEAFF. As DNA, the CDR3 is TGTGCCAGTAGGAACAGTGAGTGGGCTGAAGCTTTCTTT.

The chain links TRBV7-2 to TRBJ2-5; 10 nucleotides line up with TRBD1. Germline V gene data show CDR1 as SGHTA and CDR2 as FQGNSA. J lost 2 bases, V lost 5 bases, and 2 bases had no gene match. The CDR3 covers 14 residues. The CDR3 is CASSLDRGQETQYF. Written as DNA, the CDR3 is TGTGCCAGCAGCCTGGACAGGGGGCAAGAGACCCAGTACTTC.

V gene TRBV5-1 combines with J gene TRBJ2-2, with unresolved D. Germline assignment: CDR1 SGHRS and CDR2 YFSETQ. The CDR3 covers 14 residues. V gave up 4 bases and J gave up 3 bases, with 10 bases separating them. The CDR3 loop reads CASSQFQDTGELFF. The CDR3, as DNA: TGCGCCAGCAGCCAGTTCCAAGACACCGGGGAGCTGTTTTTT. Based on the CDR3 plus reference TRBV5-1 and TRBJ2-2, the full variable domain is KAGVTQTPRYLIKTRGQQVTLSCSPISGHRSVSWYQQTPGQGLQFLFEYFSETQRNKGNFPGRFSGRQFSNSRSEMNVSTLELGDSALYLCASSQFQDTGELFFGEGSRLTVL.

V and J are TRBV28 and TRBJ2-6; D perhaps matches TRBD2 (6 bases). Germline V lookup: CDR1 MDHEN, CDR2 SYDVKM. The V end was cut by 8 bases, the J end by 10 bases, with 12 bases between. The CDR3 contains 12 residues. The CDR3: CASGGLENVLTF. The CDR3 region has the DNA TGTGCCAGCGGGGGGTTGGAGAACGTCCTGACTTTC.

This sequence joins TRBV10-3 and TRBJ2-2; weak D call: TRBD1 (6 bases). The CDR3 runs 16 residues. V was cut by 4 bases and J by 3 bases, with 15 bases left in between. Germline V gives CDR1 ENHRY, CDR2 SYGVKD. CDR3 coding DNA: TGTGCCATCAGTGCCGACAGGAGCCGGTACACCGGGGAGCTGTTTTTT. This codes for CAISADRSRYTGELFF.

The CDR3 region has the DNA TGCGCCAGCAGCTTCCGGGACAGGGGCCACTACGAGCAGTACTTC. It yields the protein CASSFRDRGHYEQYF. The chain combines TRBV5-1 with TRBJ2-7, with 10 positions matching TRBD1. With V trimmed by 2 bases and J by 3 bases, 5 bases remained unmatched. In germline, CDR1 is SGHRS, CDR2 YFSETQ. The CDR3 spans 15 residues.

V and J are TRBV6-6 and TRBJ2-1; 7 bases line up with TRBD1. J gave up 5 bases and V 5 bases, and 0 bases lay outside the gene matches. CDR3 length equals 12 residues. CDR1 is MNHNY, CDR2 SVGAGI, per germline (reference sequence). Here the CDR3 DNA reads TGTGCCAGCAGTGGACAGGACAATGAGCAGTTCTTC. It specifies CASSGQDNEQFF.

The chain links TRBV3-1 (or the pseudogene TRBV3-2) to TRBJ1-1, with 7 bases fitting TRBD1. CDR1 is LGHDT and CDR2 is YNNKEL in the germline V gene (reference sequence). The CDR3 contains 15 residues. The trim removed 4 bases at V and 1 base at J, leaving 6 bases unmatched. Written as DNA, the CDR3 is TGTGCCAGCAGCCCATACAGGGGTCCGAACACTGAAGCTTTCTTT. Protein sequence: CASSPYRGPNTEAFF.

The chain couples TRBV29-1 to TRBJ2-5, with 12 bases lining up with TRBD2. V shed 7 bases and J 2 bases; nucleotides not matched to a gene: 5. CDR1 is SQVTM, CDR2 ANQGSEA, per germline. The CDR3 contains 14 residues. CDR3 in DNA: TGCAGCGCAGGACTAGCGGGGAGGCAAGAGACCCAGTACTTC. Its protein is CSAGLAGRQETQYF.